Listed below are T cell receptor beta chains from one sample, sequenced in a study of blood T cells in healthy people across ages. MiXCR was run by TCRdb on the 5' RACE reads, yielding one entry per CDR3 protein. The sample lists hundreds of thousands of distinct CDR3 sequences; approximately 49% were seen once. Input material: blood. Receptors were obtained from a woman in her fifties or sixties in good health. Each CDR3 is given with its conserved first and last residue. D genes are given only for firm matches. A clone size is listed for some rows: how often the clone was seen (once, few, many), or a class if it is expanded.

v_gene	j_gene	abundance	d_gene	CDR3aa	CDR3nt
TRBV7-8	TRBJ2-7	few	TRBD2	CASSFSGTAAYEQYF	TGTGCCAGCAGCTTCAGCGGGACGGCCGCCTACGAGCAGTACTTC
TRBV20-1	TRBJ2-7	.	.	CSARLRDKVRYEQYF	TGCAGTGCTAGGCTAAGGGACAAGGTCCGCTACGAGCAGTACTTC
TRBV7-9	TRBJ2-6	few	.	CASSSVRWQPGVSGANVLTF	TGTGCCAGCAGCTCCGTAAGGTGGCAGCCAGGCGTCTCTGGGGCCAACGTCCTGACTTTC
TRBV7-6	TRBJ2-1	.	.	CASSQQGAYNEQFF	TGTGCCAGCAGCCAACAGGGTGCCTACAATGAGCAGTTCTTC
TRBV6-2/TRBV6-3	TRBJ2-5	.	TRBD1	CASRPWGQGEETQYF	TGTGCCAGCAGGCCCTGGGGACAGGGGGAAGAGACCCAGTACTTC
TRBV20-1	TRBJ2-7	.	.	CSARGPLSTREYNEQYF	TGCAGTGCTAGGGGCCCCCTTTCGACTAGGGAGTACAATGAGCAGTACTTC
TRBV29-1	TRBJ1-1	.	TRBD1	CSVRMGQPNTEAFF	TGCAGCGTTAGGATGGGACAGCCCAACACTGAAGCTTTCTTT
TRBV29-1	TRBJ2-1	many	.	CSVGGRKNNEQFF	TGCAGCGTGGGGGGCAGAAAAAACAATGAGCAGTTCTTC
TRBV5-1	TRBJ2-7	.	TRBD1	CASNPAGTAYEQYF	TGCGCCAGCAACCCGGCCGGGACAGCCTACGAGCAGTACTTC
TRBV4-1	TRBJ2-1	once	TRBD2	CASSRLAGGPSHNEQFF	TGCGCCAGCAGCCGACTAGCGGGAGGGCCGAGCCACAATGAGCAGTTCTTC
TRBV20-1	TRBJ2-7	.	TRBD1	CSASRGPGEQYF	TGCAGTGCTAGCAGGGGGCCCGGCGAGCAGTACTTC
TRBV3-1	TRBJ1-1	few	.	CASSPTQGRYTEAFF	TGTGCCAGCAGCCCGACCCAGGGGAGGTACACTGAAGCTTTCTTT
TRBV10-3	TRBJ2-1	once	.	CAISPSEITTLLQFF	TGTGCCATCAGTCCGAGCGAAATAACTACCTTGCTTCAGTTCTTC
TRBV27	TRBJ2-5	few	TRBD1	CASSLRQGRQETQYF	TGTGCCAGCAGTTTACGACAGGGGCGGCAAGAGACCCAGTACTTC
TRBV11-2	TRBJ2-7	.	.	CASSLDSQATYEQYF	TGTGCCAGCAGCTTAGACTCCCAGGCCACCTACGAGCAGTACTTC
TRBV3-1	TRBJ2-3	.	.	CASSQDGWLSSTDTQYF	TGTGCCAGCAGCCAAGATGGATGGCTATCGAGCACAGATACGCAGTATTTT
TRBV20-1	TRBJ2-5	.	.	CSANNKETQYF	TGCAGTGCTAACAATAAAGAGACCCAGTACTTC
TRBV5-1	TRBJ2-1	.	.	CASSLDGGTYNEQFF	TGCGCCAGCAGCTTGGATGGGGGGACCTACAATGAGCAGTTCTTC
TRBV7-9	TRBJ2-1	.	.	CASSLNREQFF	TGTGCCAGCAGCTTAAATCGTGAGCAGTTCTTC
TRBV6-2/TRBV6-3	TRBJ2-7	.	.	CASRVSYEQYF	TGTGCCAGCCGCGTCTCCTACGAGCAGTACTTC
TRBV5-4	TRBJ2-1	.	TRBD2	CASSLSTHSGSEQFF	TGTGCCAGCAGCCTTTCTACTCATAGCGGGAGCGAGCAGTTCTTC
TRBV29-1	TRBJ2-3	.	.	CSVEYPGTDTQYF	TGCAGCGTTGAATATCCGGGGACAGATACGCAGTATTTT
TRBV12-3/TRBV12-4	TRBJ2-2	.	TRBD1	CASSTPGTGGLTGELFF	TGTGCCAGCAGTACGCCTGGGACAGGGGGCCTCACCGGGGAGCTGTTTTTT
TRBV29-1	TRBJ1-2	.	.	CSVDWDGGRYGYTF	TGCAGCGTTGATTGGGACGGGGGGAGGTATGGCTACACCTTC
TRBV15	TRBJ2-2	.	.	CATSRDGVNTGELFF	TGTGCCACCAGCAGAGATGGGGTTAACACCGGGGAGCTGTTTTTT
TRBV7-2	TRBJ2-5	.	TRBD2	CASSKWGLATSHETQYF	TGTGCCAGCAGCAAATGGGGACTAGCGACGAGTCACGAGACCCAGTACTTC
TRBV20-1	TRBJ2-7	.	.	CSALGARGLPYEQYF	TGCAGTGCTCTAGGCGCCAGGGGACTTCCCTACGAGCAGTACTTC
TRBV20-1	TRBJ2-3	few	.	CSATARMGPTDTQYF	TGCAGTGCTACCGCCAGGATGGGACCCACAGATACGCAGTATTTT
TRBV28	TRBJ1-2	few	TRBD1	CASKQGDSSYYGYTF	TGTGCCAGCAAACAAGGGGACAGCTCTTACTATGGCTACACCTTC
TRBV7-2	TRBJ2-4	.	.	CVSSYKGLKNIQYF	TGTGTCAGCAGCTATAAGGGGCTCAAAAACATTCAGTACTTC
TRBV4-2	TRBJ1-1	.	.	CASSQDGTEAFF	TGTGCCAGCAGCCAAGATGGCACTGAAGCTTTCTTT
TRBV6-5	TRBJ2-7	.	.	CASSSAKQGAHEQYF	TGTGCCAGCAGTTCGGCTAAACAGGGCGCCCACGAGCAGTACTTC
TRBV7-2	TRBJ1-6	few	.	CASSLARVDNNSPLHF	TGTGCCAGCAGCTTAGCCAGGGTAGACAATAATTCACCCCTCCACTTT
TRBV10-3	TRBJ1-1	once	TRBD1	CATGPSGQPNTEAFF	TGTGCCACCGGCCCCTCGGGACAGCCGAACACTGAAGCTTTCTTT
TRBV4-1	TRBJ2-3	few	.	CASSLRAPDTQYF	TGCGCCAGCAGCCTTCGGGCCCCAGATACGCAGTATTTT
TRBV7-8	TRBJ2-1	.	.	CASSLVDREQFF	TGTGCCAGCAGCTTAGTGGACAGAGAGCAGTTCTTC
TRBV7-2	TRBJ2-7	.	.	CASSLGFFQRVGEQYF	TGTGCCAGCAGCTTAGGTTTTTTCCAGAGGGTAGGCGAGCAGTACTTC
TRBV10-3	TRBJ2-2	.	.	CAITPMANTGELFF	TGTGCCATCACCCCAATGGCAAACACCGGGGAGCTGTTTTTT
TRBV4-2	TRBJ2-6	.	.	CASSARDTVPTVLTF	TGTGCCAGCAGCGCACGGGACACGGTGCCCACCGTCCTGACTTTC
TRBV6-1	TRBJ2-1	.	TRBD2	CASSEGPTSATYNEQFF	TGTGCCAGCAGTGAAGGGCCGACTAGCGCTACCTACAATGAGCAGTTCTTC
TRBV29-1	TRBJ1-1	many	.	CSVPDPRRRAFF	TGCAGCGTCCCCGATCCGCGGCGGCGGGCTTTCTTT
TRBV29-1	TRBJ2-3	.	.	CSVDGPDYRNTDTQYF	TGCAGCGTTGATGGCCCGGACTACCGAAACACAGATACGCAGTATTTT
TRBV20-1	TRBJ2-5	.	.	CSARWTSGETQYF	TGCAGTGCTCGATGGACCTCCGGTGAGACCCAGTACTTC
TRBV9	TRBJ2-5	.	.	CASSVVGTGQETQYF	TGTGCCAGCAGCGTAGTCGGTACGGGCCAAGAGACCCAGTACTTC